What follows describes a single TCR beta chain. What it binds is not known. This sample is drawn from a study of a mutant IDH1 vaccine in newly diagnosed glioma. Study information: In weeks 1, 3, 5, 7, 11, 15, 19 and 23, patients were vaccinated.

Clones were sequenced by immunoSEQ multiplex PCR, and TCRdb holds only the in-frame ones, with some missing. The data contain approximately 11,000 clones, around 88% of them seen just once; the ten biggest clones take up around 5.3%. CDR3 size: 14 residues. The V end was cut by 0 bases, the J end by 10 bases, with 15 bases between. Looked up from germline, CDR1 is ENHRY and CDR2 is SYGVKD. This sample's time point: week 23, last vaccination. All doses held 300 ug of mutant IDH1 20-mer peptide, with topical imiquimod. The V and J genes are TRBV10-3 and TRBJ1-1; maybe TRBD1 (6 bases). The TCR was taken from a woman aged 40 to 50 with glioma. Some clones in this sample may be carry-over from other donors' samples. Sequencing used PBMCs, obtained from a glioma patient whose treatment included an IDH1 peptide vaccine. The CDR3 DNA sequence: TGTGCCATCAGTGAGTCGGACCGGGGGGCGAGAGCTTTCTTT. Its protein product is CAISESDRGARAFF.